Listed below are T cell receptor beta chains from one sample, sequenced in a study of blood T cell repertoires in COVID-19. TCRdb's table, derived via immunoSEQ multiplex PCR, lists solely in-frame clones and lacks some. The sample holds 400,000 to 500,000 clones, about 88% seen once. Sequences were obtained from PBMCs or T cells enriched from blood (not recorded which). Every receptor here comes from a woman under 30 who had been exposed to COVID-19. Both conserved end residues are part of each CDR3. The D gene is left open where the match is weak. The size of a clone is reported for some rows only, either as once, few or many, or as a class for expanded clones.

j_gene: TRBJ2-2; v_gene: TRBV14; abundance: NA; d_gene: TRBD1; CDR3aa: CASSQRAGTGGFGELFF; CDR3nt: TGTGCCAGCAGCCAGCGAGCCGGGACAGGGGGCTTCGGGGAGCTGTTTTTT
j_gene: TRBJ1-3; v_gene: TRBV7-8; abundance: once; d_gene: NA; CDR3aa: CASSSGTPGNTIYF; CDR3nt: TGTGCCAGCAGCTCAGGGACACCTGGAAACACCATATATTTT
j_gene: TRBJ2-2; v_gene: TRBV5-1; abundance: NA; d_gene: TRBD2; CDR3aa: CASSWIPGLAGGMNTGELFF; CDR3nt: TGCGCCAGCAGCTGGATACCGGGACTAGCGGGGGGCATGAACACCGGGGAGCTGTTTTTT
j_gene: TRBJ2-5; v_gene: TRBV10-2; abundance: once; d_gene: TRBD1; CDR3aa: CASSADPGQPQETQYF; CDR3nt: TGCGCCAGCAGTGCCGACCCGGGACAGCCCCAAGAGACCCAGTACTTC
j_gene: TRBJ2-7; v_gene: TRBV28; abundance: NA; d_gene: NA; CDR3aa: CASRSGGPYEQYF; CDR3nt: TGTGCCAGCAGGTCGGGGGGCCCCTACGAGCAGTACTTC
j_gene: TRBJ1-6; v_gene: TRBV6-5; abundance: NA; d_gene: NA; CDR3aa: CASSVLRYNSPLHF; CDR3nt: TGTGCCAGCAGCGTCCTTCGTTATAATTCACCCCTCCACTTT
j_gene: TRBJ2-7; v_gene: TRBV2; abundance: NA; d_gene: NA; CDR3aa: CASRDERQKSYEQYF; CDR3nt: TGTGCCAGCAGGGACGAGAGACAGAAGAGCTACGAGCAGTACTTC
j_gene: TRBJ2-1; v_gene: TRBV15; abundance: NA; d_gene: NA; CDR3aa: CATSISTPSQGKGEQFF; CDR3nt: TGTGCCACCAGCATCAGCACACCATCACAGGGAAAGGGTGAGCAGTTCTTC
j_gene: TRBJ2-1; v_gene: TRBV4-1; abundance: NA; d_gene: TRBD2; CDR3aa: CASSRATSGNTYNEQFF; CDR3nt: TGCGCCAGCAGCCGAGCAACTAGCGGAAATACCTACAATGAGCAGTTCTTC
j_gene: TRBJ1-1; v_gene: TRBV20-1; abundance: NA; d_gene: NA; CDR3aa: CSARESGEAFF; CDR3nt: TGCAGTGCTAGAGAGTCGGGTGAAGCTTTCTTT
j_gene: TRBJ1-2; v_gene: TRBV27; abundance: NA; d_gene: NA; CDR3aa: CASSLSAGLGYTF; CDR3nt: TGTGCCAGCAGTTTATCGGCAGGGTTAGGCTACACCTTC
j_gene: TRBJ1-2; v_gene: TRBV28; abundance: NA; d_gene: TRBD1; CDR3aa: CASSFRGLGGYGYTF; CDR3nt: TGTGCCAGCAGTTTTAGGGGGCTCGGGGGCTATGGCTACACCTTC
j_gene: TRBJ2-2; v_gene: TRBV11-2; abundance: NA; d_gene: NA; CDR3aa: CASSLGRELTGELFF; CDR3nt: TGTGCCAGCAGCTTAGGCAGGGAATTAACCGGGGAGCTGTTTTTT
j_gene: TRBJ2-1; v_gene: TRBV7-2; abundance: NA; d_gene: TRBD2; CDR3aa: CASSITSGGTYNEQFF; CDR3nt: TGTGCCAGCAGCATTACTAGCGGGGGTACCTACAATGAGCAGTTCTTC
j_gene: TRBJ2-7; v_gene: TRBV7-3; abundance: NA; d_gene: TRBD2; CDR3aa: CASSQMSGAGIYEQYF; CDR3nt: TGTGCCAGCAGCCAAATGAGCGGGGCGGGGATCTACGAGCAGTACTTC
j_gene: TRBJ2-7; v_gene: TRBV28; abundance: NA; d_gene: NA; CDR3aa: CASSFLTGRSYEQYF; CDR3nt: TGTGCCAGCAGTTTTTTAACAGGGCGCTCCTACGAGCAGTACTTC
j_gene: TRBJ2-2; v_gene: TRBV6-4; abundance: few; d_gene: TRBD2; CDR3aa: CASRTSDTGELFF; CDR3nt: TGTGCCAGCAGGACTAGCGACACCGGGGAGCTGTTTTTT
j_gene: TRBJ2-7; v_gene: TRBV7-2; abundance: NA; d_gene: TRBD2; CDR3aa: CASSLSGGMDEQYF; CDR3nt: TGTGCCAGCAGCTTAAGCGGGGGCATGGACGAGCAGTACTTC
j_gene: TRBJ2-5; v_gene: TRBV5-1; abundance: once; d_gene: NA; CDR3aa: CASSLVGLAETQYF; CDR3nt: TGCGCCAGCAGCTTGGTGGGCCTGGCAGAGACCCAGTACTTC
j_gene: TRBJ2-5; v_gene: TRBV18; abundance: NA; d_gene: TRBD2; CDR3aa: CASSRTSGGQETQYF; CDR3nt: TGTGCCAGCTCCCGGACTAGCGGGGGTCAAGAGACCCAGTACTTC
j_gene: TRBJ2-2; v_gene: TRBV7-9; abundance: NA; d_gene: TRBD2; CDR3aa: CASSLLAGVGPNTGELFF; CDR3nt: TGTGCCAGCAGCTTACTAGCGGGAGTGGGCCCGAACACCGGGGAGCTGTTTTTT
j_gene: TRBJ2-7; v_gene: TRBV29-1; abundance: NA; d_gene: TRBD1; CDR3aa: CSVAGTGVLEQYF; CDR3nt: TGCAGCGTAGCCGGGACAGGGGTCCTCGAGCAGTACTTC
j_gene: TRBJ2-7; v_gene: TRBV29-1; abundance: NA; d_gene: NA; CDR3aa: CSVTGPSGEQYF; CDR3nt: TGCAGCGTAACAGGGCCTTCTGGGGAGCAGTACTTC
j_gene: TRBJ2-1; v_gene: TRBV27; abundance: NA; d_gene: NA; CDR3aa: CASSLGANNEQFF; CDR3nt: TGTGCCAGCAGTTTAGGAGCGAACAATGAGCAGTTCTTC
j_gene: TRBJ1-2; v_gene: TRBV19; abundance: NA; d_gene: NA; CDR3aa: CASTGGGMHNYGYTF; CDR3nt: TGTGCCAGTACAGGTGGGGGCATGCATAACTATGGCTACACCTTC
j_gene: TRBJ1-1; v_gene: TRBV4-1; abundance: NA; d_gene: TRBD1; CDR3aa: CASSAAGGYSTEAFF; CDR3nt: TGCGCCAGCAGCGCGGCAGGGGGCTATAGCACTGAAGCTTTCTTT
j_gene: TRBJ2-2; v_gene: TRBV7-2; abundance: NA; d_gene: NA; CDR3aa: CASSFPGSTGELFF; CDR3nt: TGTGCCAGCAGCTTTCCGGGGTCCACCGGGGAGCTGTTTTTT
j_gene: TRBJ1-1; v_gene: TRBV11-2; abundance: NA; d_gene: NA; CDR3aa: CASSLPRGGNTEAFF; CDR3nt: TGTGCCAGCAGCCTCCCGAGAGGGGGAAACACTGAAGCTTTCTTT
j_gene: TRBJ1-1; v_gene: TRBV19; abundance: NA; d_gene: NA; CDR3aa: CASTATGLGKAFF; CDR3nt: TGTGCCAGTACCGCGACAGGTCTCGGGAAGGCTTTCTTT
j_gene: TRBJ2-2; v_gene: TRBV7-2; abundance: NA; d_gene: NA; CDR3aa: CASSLDFTAGELFF; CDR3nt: TGTGCCAGCAGCTTAGACTTTACGGCCGGGGAGCTGTTTTTT
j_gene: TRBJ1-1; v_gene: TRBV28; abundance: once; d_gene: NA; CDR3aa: CASSLGQEAFF; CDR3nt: TGTGCCAGCAGTTTGGGGCAGGAAGCTTTCTTT
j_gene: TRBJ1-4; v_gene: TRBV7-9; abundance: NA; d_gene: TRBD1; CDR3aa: CASSFQAGGVEKLFF; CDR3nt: TGTGCCAGCAGCTTCCAGGCAGGGGGTGTTGAAAAACTGTTTTTT
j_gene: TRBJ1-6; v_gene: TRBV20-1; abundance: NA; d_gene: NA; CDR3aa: CSASPQGWSPLHF; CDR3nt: TGCAGTGCTAGTCCCCAGGGGTGGTCACCCCTCCACTTT
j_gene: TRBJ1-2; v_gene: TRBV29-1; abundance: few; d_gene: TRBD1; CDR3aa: CSVPGQGNYGYTF; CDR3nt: TGCAGCGTACCGGGACAGGGGAACTATGGCTACACCTTC
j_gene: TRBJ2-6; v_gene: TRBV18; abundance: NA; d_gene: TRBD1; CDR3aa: CASSPVLTGPGGANVLTF; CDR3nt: TGTGCCAGCTCACCGGTATTGACAGGGCCGGGCGGGGCCAACGTCCTGACTTTC
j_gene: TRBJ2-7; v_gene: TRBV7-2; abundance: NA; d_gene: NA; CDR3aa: CASSSRTTYEQYF; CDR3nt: TGTGCCAGCAGCTCCAGGACTACCTACGAGCAGTACTTC
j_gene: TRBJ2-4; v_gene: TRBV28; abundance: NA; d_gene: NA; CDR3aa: CASSPAGTHYRNIQYF; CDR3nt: TGTGCCAGCAGCCCTGCGGGGACCCATTATCGAAACATTCAGTACTTC
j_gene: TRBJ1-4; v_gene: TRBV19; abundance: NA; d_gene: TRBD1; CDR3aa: CASTPGQGVEKLFF; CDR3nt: TGTGCCAGTACGCCGGGACAGGGGGTTGAAAAACTGTTTTTT
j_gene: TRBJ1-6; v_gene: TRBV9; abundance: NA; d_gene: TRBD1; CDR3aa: CASSADRGANSPLHF; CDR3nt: TGTGCCAGCAGCGCCGACAGGGGGGCCAATTCACCCCTCCACTTT
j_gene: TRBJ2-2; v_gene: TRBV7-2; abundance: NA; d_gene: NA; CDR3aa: CASSGSTGELFF; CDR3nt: TGTGCCAGCTCCGGGTCCACCGGGGAGCTGTTTTTT
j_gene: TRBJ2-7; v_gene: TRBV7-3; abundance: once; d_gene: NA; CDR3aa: CASSLKQGWYHEQYF; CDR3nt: TGTGCCAGCAGCTTAAAGCAGGGGTGGTACCACGAGCAGTACTTC
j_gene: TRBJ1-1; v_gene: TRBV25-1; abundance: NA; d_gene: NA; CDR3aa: CASSQTENTEAFF; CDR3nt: TGTGCCAGCAGTCAAACAGAAAACACTGAAGCTTTCTTT
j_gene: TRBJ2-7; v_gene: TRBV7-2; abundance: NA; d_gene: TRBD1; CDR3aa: CASSFIGGRGDVEQYF; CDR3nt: TGTGCCAGCAGCTTTATAGGGGGCAGGGGAGACGTCGAGCAGTACTTC
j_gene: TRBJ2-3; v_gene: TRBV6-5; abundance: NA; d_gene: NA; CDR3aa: CARKGGVRDTQYF; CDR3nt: TGTGCCAGAAAAGGGGGGGTTCGAGATACGCAGTATTTT
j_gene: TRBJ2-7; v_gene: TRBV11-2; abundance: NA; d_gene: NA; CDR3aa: CASSLRDTYEQYF; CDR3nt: TGTGCCAGCAGCTTGAGGGATACCTACGAGCAGTACTTC
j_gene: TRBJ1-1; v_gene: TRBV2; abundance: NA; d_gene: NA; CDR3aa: CASKPRRSNTEAFF; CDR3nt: TGTGCCAGCAAACCGCGGCGGTCGAACACTGAAGCTTTCTTT
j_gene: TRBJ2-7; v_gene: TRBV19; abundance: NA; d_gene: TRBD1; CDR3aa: CASSIQGAVDEQYF; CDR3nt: TGTGCCAGTAGTATTCAGGGGGCGGTGGACGAGCAGTACTTC
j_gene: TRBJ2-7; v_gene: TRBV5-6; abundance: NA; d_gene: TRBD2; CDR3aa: CASSFRTSGRGEQYF; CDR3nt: TGTGCCAGCAGCTTCCGGACTAGCGGGAGGGGCGAGCAGTACTTC
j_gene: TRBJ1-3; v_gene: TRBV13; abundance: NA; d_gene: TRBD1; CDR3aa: CASSLLGTGTHSGNTIYF; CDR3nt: TGTGCCAGCAGCTTACTCGGGACAGGGACACACTCTGGAAACACCATATATTTT
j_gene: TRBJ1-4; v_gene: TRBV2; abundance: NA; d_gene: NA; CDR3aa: CASRRNTGRDEKLLF; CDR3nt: TGTGCCAGCAGAAGAAATACAGGGAGGGATGAAAAACTGCTTTTT
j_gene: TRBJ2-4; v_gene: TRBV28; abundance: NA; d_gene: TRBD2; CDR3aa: CASSSRGSGRDHIQYF; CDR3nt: TGTGCCAGCAGTTCAAGGGGGAGCGGGAGAGATCACATTCAGTACTTC
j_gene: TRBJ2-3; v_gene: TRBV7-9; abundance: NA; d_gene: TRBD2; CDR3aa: CASSLSSLAGDSTDTQYF; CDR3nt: TGTGCCAGCAGCTTAAGTTCGCTAGCGGGGGATAGCACAGATACGCAGTATTTT
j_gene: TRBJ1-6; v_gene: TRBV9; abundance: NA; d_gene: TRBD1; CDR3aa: CASSGIGTGGEINSPLHF; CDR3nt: TGTGCCAGCAGCGGAATTGGGACAGGGGGCGAAATTAATTCACCCCTCCACTTT
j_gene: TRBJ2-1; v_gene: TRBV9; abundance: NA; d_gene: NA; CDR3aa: CASSAPTGPRQFF; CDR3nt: TGTGCCAGCAGCGCACCCACAGGTCCCCGGCAGTTCTTC
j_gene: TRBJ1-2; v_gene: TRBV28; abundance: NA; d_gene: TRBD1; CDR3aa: CASRAPGQGLNGYTF; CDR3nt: TGTGCCAGCAGGGCACCGGGACAGGGGTTAAATGGCTACACCTTC